The 32 T cell receptor beta chains listed next were all sequenced from one sample in a study of T cells in Graves' hyperthyroidism and ophthalmopathy. Amplification of TCR beta CDR3 regions was performed using RNA transcripts as template. Using the HTBI primer set, a first-round RT-PCR was run on the TCR CDR3. MiXCR, run by TCRdb on the multiplex PCR reads, gives a single entry per CDR3 protein. The sample includes 300,000 to 400,000 distinct CDR3 sequences, less than 15% of them seen just once. The sample was blood. All receptors come from a woman between 18 and 30 years old with Graves' hyperthyroidism.

The rearrangement joins TRBV5-4 to TRBJ2-3; no reliable D call. CDR3 length: 14 residues. Germline CDR1 reads SGHNT; CDR2 reads YYREEE (reference sequence). Between the trimmed V and J ends, which lost 0 bases and 4 bases, there was a span of 9 bases. CDR3 region: CASSLVNRADTQYF. For the CDR3, the DNA is TGTGCCAGCAGCTTGGTAAATAGGGCAGATACGCAGTATTTT. The entire variable domain, with the rest obtained from reference TRBV5-4 and TRBJ2-3, is as follows: ETGVTQSPTHLIKTRGQQVTLRCSSQSGHNTVSWYQQALGQGPQFIFQYYREEENGRGNFPPRFSGLQFPNYSSELNVNALELDDSALYLCASSLVNRADTQYFGPGTRLTVL.

A remark on this clonotype: At one end the junction does not follow the germline gene, possibly because of a read error. The chain carries TRBV5-6 and TRBJ2-5, with 15 bases matching TRBD2. This CDR3 comprises 18 residues. Germline lookup yields CDR1 SGHDT and CDR2 YYEEEE. The CDR3 protein is CASSCSGLAGGRQGTQYF. CDR3 coding DNA: TGTGCCAGCAGCTGTTCGGGACTAGCGGGGGGACGGCAAGGGACCCAGTACTTC.

This clonotype was detected many times. The J gene is TRBJ2-5, the V gene TRBV5-1, with D maybe TRBD1 (5 bases). Germline CDR1 is SGHRS and CDR2 is YFSETQ. With 6 bases removed from V and 5 bases from J, the gap between germline ends came to 17 bases. CDR3 length equals 14 residues. CDR3 protein: CASKRGRALETQYF. The CDR3 coding sequence is TGCGCCAGCAAGAGAGGCAGGGCGTTGGAGACCCAGTACTTC.

V is TRBV5-1 and J is TRBJ2-5; D gene unclear. CDR1 and CDR2 (germline): SGHRS, YFSETQ. V was shortened by 5 bases and J by 5 bases, with 19 bases between the two germline ends. The CDR3 totals 15 residues. CDR3 in DNA: TGCGCCAGCAGTACGGGCGCAGGATCTGTGGAGACCCAGTACTTC. This encodes CASSTGAGSVETQYF.

This chain connects TRBV10-3 to TRBJ2-2; no firm D call. Germline V gene data show CDR1 as ENHRY and CDR2 as SYGVKD. The CDR3 sequence is 13 residues long. V lost 2 bases and J 7 bases, leaving 8 bases between the germline ends. The DNA of the CDR3 is TGTGCCATCAGTGAGGCTTTGGACGGGGAGCTGTTTTTT. It yields the protein CAISEALDGELFF.

This clonotype occurred a few times. CDR3 region: CATPKEGDTGELFF. For the CDR3, the DNA is TGTGCCACCCCCAAGGAGGGGGACACCGGGGAGCTGTTTTTT. The chain is built from TRBV6-1 and TRBJ2-2, with D perhaps matching TRBD1 or TRBD2 (6 bases each). The CDR3 has 14 residues. The V end was cut by 10 bases, the J end by 3 bases, with 15 bases between. CDR1 is MNHNS and CDR2 is SASEGT in the germline V gene.

Comments on this clonotype: A read error may explain this, as a much larger clone is one base away. The rearrangement joins TRBV7-9 to TRBJ2-5; TRBD2 aligns across 14 bases. The CDR3 has 16 residues. The germline gives CDR1 SEHNR, CDR2 FQNEAQ (reference sequence). V lost 4 bases and J lost 3; bases outside the gene matches: 4. The CDR3 nucleotides read TGTGCCAGCAGCTCCTGGACTAGCGGGAGGAAAGAGACCCAGTACTTC. Its translation: CASSSWTSGRKETQYF.

This clonotype has at least ten counts. The chain joins TRBV6-6 to TRBJ1-2, with 8 bases lining up with TRBD1. The CDR3 runs 15 residues. V lost 4 bases and J lost 8; bases outside the gene matches: 12. Germline V gives CDR1 MNHNY, CDR2 SVGAGI (reference sequence). CDR3 DNA: TGTGCCAGCAGTTTTTCGGACAGGGCATCGTACGGCTACACCTTC. Encoded protein: CASSFSDRASYGYTF.

On this clonotype: It may be a read error: a sequence one base away is much more abundant. The J gene is TRBJ2-7, the V gene TRBV3-1; D not certain. CDR3 length equals 15 residues. Germline CDR1 and CDR2: LGHDT and YNNKEL (reference sequence). In DNA form, the CDR3 reads TGTGCCAGCAGCCAAGGTTACACAGTCTCCTACGAGCAGCACTTC. This codes for CASSQGYTVSYEQHF.

This clonotype appeared many times. The chain couples TRBV28 to TRBJ1-4, with D unresolved. The CDR3 spans 14 residues. The germline gives CDR1 MDHEN, CDR2 SYDVKM. Trimming took 2 bases from V and 2 from J, leaving 6 bases between them. CDR3 nucleotides: TGTGCCAGCAGTTTAATACAGACTAATGAAAAACTGTTTTTT. Translated: CASSLIQTNEKLFF.

This chain connects TRBV7-3 to TRBJ2-2, with D possibly TRBD2 on 5 matching bases. This CDR3 is 15 amino acids long. Trimming took 2 bases from V and 6 from J, leaving 13 bases between them. Germline values: CDR1 SGHTA, CDR2 FQGTGA. CDR3 nucleotides: TGTGCCAGCAGCTTACAAGTGGGAGCGGCCGGGGAGCTGTTTTTT. This encodes CASSLQVGAAGELFF.

The J gene is TRBJ2-3, the V gene TRBV18, with 11 bases that match TRBD1. The germline V gene encodes CDR1 KGHSH and CDR2 LQKENI. V was pared by 4 bases and J by 4 bases, with 7 bases of the junction left unmatched. CDR3 length equals 16 residues. As DNA, the CDR3 is TGTGCCAGCTCACGAACCGGGACAGGGGGGCCAGATACGCAGTATTTT. Protein: CASSRTGTGGPDTQYF.

This clonotype was observed many times. The chain recombines TRBV6-2 or TRBV6-3 with TRBJ2-7; D possibly corresponds to TRBD1 (5 bases). The V end lost 5 bases, the J end lost 2 bases, and 10 bases lay between the germline ends. Germline CDR1 MNHEY, CDR2 SVGEGT. The CDR3 is 13 residues long. As DNA, the CDR3 is TGTGCCAGCAGTACGACAGACACCTACGAGCAGTACTTC. As protein: CASSTTDTYEQYF.

As for this clonotype: The junction and the germline gene differ at one end; a read error may be behind it. The rearrangement uses TRBV12-3 or TRBV12-4 and TRBJ2-1; 8 nucleotides agree with TRBD2. The CDR3 is made up of 16 amino acids. CDR3 protein: CASSSQRGRLYNEQFF. CDR3 DNA: TGTGCCAGCAGTTCTCAGCGCGGGAGGCTCTACAATGAACAGTTCTTC.

This clonotype has a handful of counts. This chain joins TRBV3-1 and TRBJ1-3; D gene ambiguous. V was pared by 4 bases and J by 0 bases, with 7 bases between. From germline, CDR1 is LGHDT and CDR2 YNNKEL (reference sequence). CDR3 length: 14 amino acids. For the CDR3, the DNA is TGTGCCAGCAGCCGCGAGAGCTCTGGAAACACCATATATTTT. It is translated as CASSRESSGNTIYF.

This clonotype was counted at least ten times. The junction departs from germline at one end; a sequencing error may be responsible. The chain couples TRBV6-1 to TRBJ1-2; maybe TRBD1 (5 bases). Germline-derived CDR1 and CDR2 are MNHNS and SASEGT. CDR3 length: 14 residues. The CDR3 DNA is TGTGCCAGCAGTAGGGACGGCGACTACTACGGCTACACCTTC. Protein: CASSRDGDYYGYTF.

This clonotype was detected many times. The rearrangement uses TRBV6-2 or TRBV6-3 and TRBJ2-1, with a tentative D call TRBD1 (5 bases). V was clipped by 6 bases and J by 5 bases, with 11 bases between them. This CDR3 comprises 13 residues. Per the germline V gene, CDR1 is MNHEY and CDR2 is SVGEGT. CDR3 DNA sequence: TGTGCCAGCAGCCTGGGGCTAAACAATGAGCAGTTCTTC. It specifies CASSLGLNNEQFF.

This clonotype was counted at least ten times. The chain carries TRBV20-1 and TRBJ2-5, with TRBD2 matching 8 bases. The CDR3 is 15 amino acids. After removal of 0 bases from V and 4 bases from J, the junction contained 7 bases not matched to a gene. The germline gives CDR1 DFQATT, CDR2 SNEGSKA (reference sequence). The CDR3 is CSARDTAGVIETQYF. DNA for the CDR3: TGCAGTGCTAGAGATACAGCGGGAGTGATAGAGACCCAGTACTTC.

This clonotype was detected a few times. The V and J genes are TRBV4-2 and TRBJ2-5; D ambiguous. Germline V lookup: CDR1 LGHNA, CDR2 YNFKEQ. CDR3 length: 18 amino acids. V was cut by 0 bases and J by 5 bases, with 22 bases left in between. DNA for the CDR3: TGTGCCAGCAGCCAAGAACGGTTAGGGAACCCCTTGACCGAGACCCAGTACTTC. This encodes CASSQERLGNPLTETQYF.

A note on this clonotype: An end of the junction differs from the germline gene, which may be a read error. The chain links TRBV20-1 to TRBJ2-1; 7 positions match TRBD1. The CDR3 totals 15 residues. Per germline, CDR1 DFQATT and CDR2 SNEGSKA (reference sequence). The CDR3 coding sequence is TGCAGTGCTAGAGGTAGGGGGCCGGCCTACGATGAGCAGTTCTTC. Protein: CSARGRGPAYDEQFF.

V is TRBV28 and J is TRBJ1-2, with D tentatively TRBD1 (6 bases). Germline loops: CDR1 MDHEN, CDR2 SYDVKM. V was cut by 4 bases and J by 6 bases, with 18 bases left in between. This CDR3 comprises 15 residues. The CDR3 loop is CASSSVQGYGNGYTF. CDR3 DNA sequence: TGTGCCAGCAGTTCAGTACAGGGTTATGGGAATGGCTACACCTTC.

This chain joins TRBV20-1 and TRBJ1-1; D gene ambiguous. V was shortened by 6 bases and J by 7 bases, with 9 bases between the two germline ends. Germline loops: CDR1 DFQATT, CDR2 SNEGSKA (reference sequence). CDR3 size: 10 residues. CDR3 region: CSATDIEAFF. As DNA, the CDR3 is TGCAGTGCGACCGACATTGAAGCTTTCTTT.

The V gene is TRBV7-9, the J gene TRBJ2-1, with 10 bases matching TRBD2. Trimming cost V 4 bases and J 5 bases; bases outside gene matches: 14. CDR1 and CDR2 from the germline V gene are SEHNR and FQNEAQ (reference sequence). The CDR3 contains 18 residues. The CDR3 nucleotides are TGTGCCAGCAGCTACCTAGCGGGAGAGGGCCTGTCCCACAATGAGCAGTTCTTC. This sequence encodes CASSYLAGEGLSHNEQFF.

This clonotype was counted many times. In nucleotides, the CDR3 is TGTGCCAGCAGGAGGGATGATTACGAGCAGTACTTC. Protein sequence: CASRRDDYEQYF. This rearrangement joins TRBV12-3 or TRBV12-4 to TRBJ2-7, with D perhaps matching TRBD2 (5 bases). The V gene lost 6 bases and the J gene lost 4 bases, with 10 bases spanning the gap. The CDR3 has 12 residues.

This clonotype has a handful of counts. The V and J genes are TRBV10-3 and TRBJ1-2, with a tentative D call TRBD1 (5 bases). The CDR3 has 12 residues. V was pared by 6 bases and J by 3 bases, with 8 bases between. Per germline, CDR1 ENHRY and CDR2 SYGVKD. The CDR3 DNA follows: TGTGCCATCAGGACAGCCTACTATGGCTACACCTTC. This gives the protein CAIRTAYYGYTF.

In its sample, this clonotype was seen many times. The rearrangement joins TRBV29-1 to TRBJ1-2; 10 positions match TRBD1. With 1 base clipped from V and 1 base from J, the junction kept 0 bases outside the gene matches. Per germline, CDR1 SQVTM and CDR2 ANQGSEA. This CDR3 contains 14 residues. As DNA, the CDR3 is TGCAGCGTTGAAGGGACAGGGGGTAACTATGGCTACACCTTC. It translates to CSVEGTGGNYGYTF. Complete variable domain (other parts from reference TRBV29-1 and TRBJ1-2): SAVISQKPSRDICQRGTSLTIQCQVDSQVTMMFWYRQQPGQSLTLIATANQGSEATYESGFVIDKFPISRPNLTFSTLTVSNMSPEDSSIYLCSVEGTGGNYGYTFGSGTRLTVV.

This clonotype was seen repeatedly, ten times or more. This sequence joins TRBV7-3 and TRBJ1-2; TRBD1 is a possible D gene (5 bases). The CDR3 is 16 amino acids. Trimming took off 3 bases at V and 0 bases at J, with 14 bases between the two ends. Germline V CDR1 and CDR2: SGHTA, FQGTGA. CDR3 loop: CASSFGQGTANYGYTF. Written as DNA, the CDR3 is TGTGCCAGCAGCTTTGGGCAGGGCACGGCTAACTATGGCTACACCTTC.

This clonotype was seen many times. This chain connects TRBV28 to TRBJ1-5; D may be TRBD1 (6 bases). Between the trimmed V and J ends, which lost 4 bases and 7 bases, there was a span of 26 bases. This CDR3 comprises 18 residues. Germline lookup yields CDR1 MDHEN and CDR2 SYDVKM. DNA of the CDR3: TGTGCCAGCAGTTCCCCCCTCGACAGGAAGGCCCTCTGGCAGCCCCAGCATTTT. It yields the protein CASSSPLDRKALWQPQHF.

On this clonotype itself: At one end, the junction sequence differs from germline, possibly due to a read error. This chain connects TRBV7-9 to TRBJ2-5; TRBD1 aligns across 9 bases. This CDR3 spans 16 amino acids. Germline loops: CDR1 SEHNR, CDR2 FQNEAQ (reference sequence). The CDR3: CANSLGGQGLQETQYF. The CDR3 region has the DNA TGTGCCAACAGCTTAGGGGGACAGGGCCTCCAAGAGACCCAGTACTTC.

This clonotype was observed a few times. The J gene is TRBJ2-1, the V gene TRBV7-9; 9 nucleotides align to TRBD1. V shed 1 base, J shed 11 bases, and the junction held 9 bases outside the gene matches. This CDR3 has 15 amino acids. Germline CDR1 SEHNR, CDR2 FQNEAQ (reference sequence). CDR3 loop: CASSLGTGASPKQFF. The CDR3 DNA is TGTGCCAGCAGCTTAGGGACAGGGGCCTCCCCTAAGCAGTTCTTC.

This clonotype occurred many times. Written as DNA, the CDR3 is TGCGCCAGCCGTGGGGGCCTGACTGAAGCTTTCTTT. Translated: CASRGGLTEAFF. The gene calls are TRBV10-2 and TRBJ1-1, with a weak D call TRBD1 (6 bases). The V end lost 8 bases, the J end lost 5 bases, and 12 bases lay between the germline ends. Germline CDR1 reads WSHSY; CDR2 reads SAAADI. The CDR3 has 12 residues.

This clonotype was seen at least ten times. The chain employs TRBV6-1 and TRBJ1-5; 9 bases align to TRBD1. Germline lookup yields CDR1 MNHNS and CDR2 SASEGT. V shed 3 bases and J 0 bases; nucleotides not matched to a gene: 9. The CDR3 is 18 amino acids. CDR3 sequence: CASSEDRGFYDSNQPQHF. In DNA form, the CDR3 reads TGTGCCAGCAGTGAGGACAGGGGCTTTTATGATAGCAATCAGCCCCAGCATTTT.